One and the same sample provided the 3 T cell receptor beta chains below, sequenced in a study of blood T cell repertoires in COVID-19 (dated by TCRdb to about 2020). Libraries were prepared through the immunoSEQ multiplex PCR assay. Imported from immuneACCESS, the table was reduced by TCRdb to in-frame sequences with V and J called. These copies leave out some clones; in studies compared against another copy, an unresolved V gene accounts for under half, and the cause of the remainder is not known. The sample table contains some 100,000 clones; only one count was recorded for roughly nine tenths of them. Around a tenth of the sample lies in the top ten. The sample taken for sequencing was peripheral blood. Receptors originate from a man aged 50 to 60 with acute or convalescent COVID-19.

This chain connects TRBV4-1 to TRBJ2-7; 8 bases map to TRBD2. Germline CDR1 reads MGHRA; CDR2 reads YSYEKL. The CDR3 contains 15 residues. V lost 0 bases, J lost 4 bases, and 5 bases stayed unmatched. The CDR3 DNA follows: TGCGCCAGCAGCCAAGAGGAGCGGGAGTCGTACGAGCAGTACTTC. Amino acids: CASSQEERESYEQYF.

V usage is TRBV19 and J usage is TRBJ1-2; 10 nucleotides match TRBD1. Trimming took 5 bases from V and 6 from J; bases not matched to a gene: 12. CDR1 is LNHDA, CDR2 SQIVND, per germline (reference sequence). This CDR3 has 16 amino acids. CDR3 region: CASSVILTGGMNGYTF. The DNA of the CDR3 is TGTGCCAGTAGTGTCATTCTGACAGGGGGCATGAATGGCTACACCTTC.

Turning to this clone: Other nucleotide sequences in the sample specify the same CDR3. The chain joins TRBV6-5 to TRBJ1-5; D ambiguous. The V and J ends lost 6 bases and 0 bases respectively, with 9 bases between them. The CDR3 extends over 14 amino acids. Germline V gene sequence: CDR1 MNHEY, CDR2 SVGAGI. The CDR3 nucleotides are TGTGCCAGCAGGACGGGTTATAGCAATCAGCCCCAGCATTTT. It specifies CASRTGYSNQPQHF.